This T cell receptor beta chain derives from a study of blood T cell repertoires in COVID-19. Turning to the study itself: Sites across the United States, Italy and Spain contributed samples from acute and convalescent COVID-19. PBMCs, B-cell-depleted T cells, or T cells were the source of the cDNA or gDNA that made up the material.

Under the authors' procedure: The authors estimated nucleated cell counts from reference gene primer amplification. Sequencing used immunoSEQ multiplex PCR; TCRdb keeps in-frame clones, though not all of them. V and J calls and clone size follow that table, whereas D and trimming were derived from the DNA. The sample shows 120,000 to 150,000 clones, roughly 79% of them seen only once. Germline CDR1 and CDR2: SGHDT and YYEEEE. The CDR3 is 14 residues long. V shed 2 bases and J 7 bases; nucleotides not matched to a gene: 5. This chain connects TRBV5-6 to TRBJ2-1; 8 bases agree with TRBD1. This clonotype was sampled from a human donor with acute or convalescent COVID-19. The donor label of this sample is uncertain. The specimen sequenced was peripheral blood. For the CDR3, the DNA is TGTGCCAGCAGCTTAGTTGACAGGGGTAATGAGCAGTTCTTC. Amino acids: CASSLVDRGNEQFF.